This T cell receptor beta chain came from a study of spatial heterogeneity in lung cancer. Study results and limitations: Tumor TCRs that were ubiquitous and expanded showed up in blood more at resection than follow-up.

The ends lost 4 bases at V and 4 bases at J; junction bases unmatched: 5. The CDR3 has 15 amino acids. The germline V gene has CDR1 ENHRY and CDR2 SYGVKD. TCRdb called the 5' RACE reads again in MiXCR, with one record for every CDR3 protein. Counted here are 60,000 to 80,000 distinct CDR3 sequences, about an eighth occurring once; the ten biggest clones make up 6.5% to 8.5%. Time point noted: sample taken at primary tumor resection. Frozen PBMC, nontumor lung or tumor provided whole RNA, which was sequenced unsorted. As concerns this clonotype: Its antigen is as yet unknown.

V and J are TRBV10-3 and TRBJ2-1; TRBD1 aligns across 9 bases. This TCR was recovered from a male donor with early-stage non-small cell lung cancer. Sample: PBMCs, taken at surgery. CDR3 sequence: CAISADRGLYNEQFF. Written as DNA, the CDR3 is TGTGCCATCAGTGCCGACAGGGGGTTGTACAATGAGCAGTTCTTC.